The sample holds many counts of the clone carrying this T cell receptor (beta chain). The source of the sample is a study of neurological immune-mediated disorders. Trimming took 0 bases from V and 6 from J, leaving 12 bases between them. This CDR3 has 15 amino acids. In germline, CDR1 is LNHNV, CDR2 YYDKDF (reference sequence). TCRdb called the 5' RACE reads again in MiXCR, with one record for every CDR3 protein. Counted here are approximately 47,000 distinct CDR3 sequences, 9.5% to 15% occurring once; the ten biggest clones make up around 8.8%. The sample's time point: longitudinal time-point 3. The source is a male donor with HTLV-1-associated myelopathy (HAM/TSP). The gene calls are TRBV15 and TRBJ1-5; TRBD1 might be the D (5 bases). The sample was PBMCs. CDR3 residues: CATSRDGKGVQPQHF. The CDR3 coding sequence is TGTGCCACCAGCAGAGACGGAAAAGGGGTTCAGCCCCAGCATTTT.